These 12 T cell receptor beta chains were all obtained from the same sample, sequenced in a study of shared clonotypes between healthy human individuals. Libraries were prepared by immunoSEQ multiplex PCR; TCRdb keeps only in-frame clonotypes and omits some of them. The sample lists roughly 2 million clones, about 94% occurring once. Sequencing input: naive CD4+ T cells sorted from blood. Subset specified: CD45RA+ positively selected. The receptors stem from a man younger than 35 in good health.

The CDR3 DNA sequence: TGTGCCATCAGTGAGGATTTCCGGGTATCAGAGACCCAGTACTTC. It codes for CAISEDFRVSETQYF. This chain connects TRBV10-3 to TRBJ2-5, with unresolved D. Per the germline V gene, CDR1 is ENHRY and CDR2 is SYGVKD. The CDR3 totals 15 residues. Deletions cut 2 bases from V and 4 bases from J, with 14 bases between.

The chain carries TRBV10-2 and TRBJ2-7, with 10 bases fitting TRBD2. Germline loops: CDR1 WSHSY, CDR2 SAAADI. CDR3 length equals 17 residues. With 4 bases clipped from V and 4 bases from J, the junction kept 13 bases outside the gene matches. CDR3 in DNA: TGCGCCAGCAGTGCTGCTAGCGGGAGCCCCACCGGGTACGAGCAGTACTTC. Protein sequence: CASSAASGSPTGYEQYF.

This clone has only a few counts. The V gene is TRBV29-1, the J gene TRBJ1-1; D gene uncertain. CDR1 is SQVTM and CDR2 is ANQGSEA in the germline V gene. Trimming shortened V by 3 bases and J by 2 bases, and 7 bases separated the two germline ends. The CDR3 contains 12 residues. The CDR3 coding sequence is TGCAGCGTTGAGGAGGGAAACACTGAAGCTTTCTTT. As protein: CSVEEGNTEAFF. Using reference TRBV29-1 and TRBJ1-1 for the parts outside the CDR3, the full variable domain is SAVISQKPSRDICQRGTSLTIQCQVDSQVTMMFWYRQQPGQSLTLIATANQGSEATYESGFVIDKFPISRPNLTFSTLTVSNMSPEDSSIYLCSVEEGNTEAFFGQGTRLTVV.

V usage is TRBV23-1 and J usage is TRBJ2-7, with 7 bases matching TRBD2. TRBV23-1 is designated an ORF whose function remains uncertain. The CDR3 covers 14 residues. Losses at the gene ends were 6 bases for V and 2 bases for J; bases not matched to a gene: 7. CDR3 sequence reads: CASRGGRRTYEQYF. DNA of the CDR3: TGCGCCAGCAGGGGGGGGAGGCGCACCTACGAGCAGTACTTC.

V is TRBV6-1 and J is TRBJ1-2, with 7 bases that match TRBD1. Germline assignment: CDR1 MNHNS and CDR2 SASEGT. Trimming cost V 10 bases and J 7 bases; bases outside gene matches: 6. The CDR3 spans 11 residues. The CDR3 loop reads CATRQGAGYTF. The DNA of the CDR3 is TGTGCCACACGACAGGGAGCTGGCTACACCTTC.

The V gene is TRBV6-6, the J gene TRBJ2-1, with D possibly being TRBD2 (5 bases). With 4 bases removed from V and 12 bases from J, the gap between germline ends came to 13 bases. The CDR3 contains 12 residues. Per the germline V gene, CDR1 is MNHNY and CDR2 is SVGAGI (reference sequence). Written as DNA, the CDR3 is TGTGCCAGCAGTTTCAACGGGGTCGGGCAGTTCTTC. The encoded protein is CASSFNGVGQFF.

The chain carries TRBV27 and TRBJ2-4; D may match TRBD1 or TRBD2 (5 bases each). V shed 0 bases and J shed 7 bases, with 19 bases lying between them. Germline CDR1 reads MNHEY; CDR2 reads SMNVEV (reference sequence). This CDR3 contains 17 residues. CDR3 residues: CASSLSYLQARGNIQYF. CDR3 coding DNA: TGTGCCAGCAGTTTATCGTACCTACAGGCTCGAGGGAACATTCAGTACTTC.

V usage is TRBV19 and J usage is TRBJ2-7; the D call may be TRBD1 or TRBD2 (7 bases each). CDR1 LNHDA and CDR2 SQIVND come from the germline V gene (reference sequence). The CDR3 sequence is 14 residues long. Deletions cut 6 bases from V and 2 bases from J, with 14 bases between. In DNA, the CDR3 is TGTGCCAGTAGGGCGACAGGGACTACCTACGAGCAGTACTTC. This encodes CASRATGTTYEQYF.

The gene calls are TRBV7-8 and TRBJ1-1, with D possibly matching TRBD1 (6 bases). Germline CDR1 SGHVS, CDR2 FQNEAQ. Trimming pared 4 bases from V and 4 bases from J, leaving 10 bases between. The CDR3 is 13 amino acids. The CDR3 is CASSYQGTTEAFF. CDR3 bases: TGTGCCAGCAGCTATCAGGGGACCACTGAAGCTTTCTTT.

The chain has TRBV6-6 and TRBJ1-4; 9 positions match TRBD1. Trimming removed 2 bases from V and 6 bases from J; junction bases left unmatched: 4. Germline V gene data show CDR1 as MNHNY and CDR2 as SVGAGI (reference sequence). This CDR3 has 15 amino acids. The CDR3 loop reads CASSYHTGGHEKLFF. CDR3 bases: TGTGCCAGCAGTTACCACACAGGGGGCCATGAAAAACTGTTTTTT.

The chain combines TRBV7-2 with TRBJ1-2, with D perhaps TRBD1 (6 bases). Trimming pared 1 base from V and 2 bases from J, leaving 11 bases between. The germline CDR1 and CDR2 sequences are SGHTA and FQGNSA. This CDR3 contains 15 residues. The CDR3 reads CASSLDTGMNYGYTF. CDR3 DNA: TGTGCCAGCAGCTTAGATACAGGGATGAACTATGGCTACACCTTC.

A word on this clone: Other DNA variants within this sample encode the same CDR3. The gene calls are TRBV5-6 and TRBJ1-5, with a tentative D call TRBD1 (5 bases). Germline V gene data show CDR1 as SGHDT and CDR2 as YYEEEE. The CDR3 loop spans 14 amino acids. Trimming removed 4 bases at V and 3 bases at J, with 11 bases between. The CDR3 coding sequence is TGTGCCAGCAGCCTGGGACGGTTCAATCAGCCCCAGCATTTT. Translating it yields CASSLGRFNQPQHF.